Presented here are 15 T cell receptor beta chains from one specimen sequenced in a study of CD8 T cells in ankylosing spondylitis. Study outcomes and limitations: In ankylosing spondylitis blood, a motif of roughly eight highly homologous TCR beta variants appeared characteristic.

Their antigens remain unidentified. TCRdb passed the 5' RACE reads through MiXCR, listing each CDR3 protein once. The sample consists of fewer than 550,000 distinct CDR3 sequences, approximately 5.3% of them appearing once. Sequencing used blood, either unsorted or a sorted T cell fraction (not recorded which). The receptors originated from a male donor with ankylosing spondylitis.

There are many counts of this clonotype. The rearrangement joins TRBV5-1 to TRBJ2-1; TRBD2 agrees at 9 bases. Trimming removed 0 bases from V and 7 bases from J; junction bases left unmatched: 2. CDR3 length: 14 residues. Germline CDR1 is SGHRS and CDR2 is YFSETQ. CDR3: CASSLGLAGNEQFF. The CDR3 nucleotides read TGCGCCAGCAGCTTGGGCCTAGCGGGGAATGAGCAGTTCTTC.

In this sample, this clonotype turned up many times. The rearrangement links TRBV4-2 to TRBJ2-5; possibly TRBD2 for D (6 bases). Germline CDR1 and CDR2: LGHNA and YNFKEQ. V was pared by 0 bases and J by 2 bases, with 28 bases between. The CDR3 spans 21 residues. CDR3 in DNA: TGTGCCAGCAGCCAAGAAGGCCCGGAAGGAGGGGCCCCGTTCCCACAAGAGACCCAGTACTTC. Its translation: CASSQEGPEGGAPFPQETQYF.

This clonotype has ten or more counts. The chain employs TRBV5-1 and TRBJ2-2; 12 bases map to TRBD2. Unmatched junction bases numbered 1, after V lost 5 bases and J lost 5 bases. The length of the CDR3 is 14 residues. Germline lookup yields CDR1 SGHRS and CDR2 YFSETQ. The CDR3: CASRLAGGTGELFF. The DNA for the CDR3 is TGCGCCAGCAGACTAGCGGGAGGAACCGGGGAGCTGTTTTTT.

This clonotype was seen at least ten times. This chain uses TRBV15 with TRBJ1-2, with D hard to call. V was clipped by 0 bases and J by 0 bases, with 8 bases between them. In germline, CDR1 is LNHNV, CDR2 YYDKDF (reference sequence). The CDR3 runs 15 residues. As DNA, the CDR3 is TGTGCCACCAGCAGAGAGGGGTTTGCTAACTATGGCTACACCTTC. Protein sequence: CATSREGFANYGYTF.

This clonotype was seen at least ten times. V usage is TRBV4-3 and J usage is TRBJ1-1; 7 bases are a match to TRBD1. This CDR3 has 17 amino acids. Germline CDR1 is LGHNA and CDR2 is YSLEER. Trimming removed 6 bases from V and 5 bases from J; junction bases left unmatched: 18. The CDR3 loop is CASSKGAGGFRSTEAFF. Written as DNA, the CDR3 is TGCGCCAGCAGTAAAGGGGCAGGGGGGTTCCGTAGTACTGAAGCTTTCTTT.

This clonotype was seen at least ten times. This chain joins TRBV5-1 and TRBJ1-5; the D gene is possibly TRBD1 (5 bases). The CDR3 is 15 amino acids. Trimming left V 4 bases short and J 5 bases short, with 16 bases between. The V gene's germline CDR1 is SGHRS and CDR2 YFSETQ. As DNA, the CDR3 is TGCGCCAGCAGCATTGCAGGACACCGTGATCAGCCCCAGCATTTT. Its translation: CASSIAGHRDQPQHF. The full variable domain, its missing parts supplied by reference TRBV5-1 and TRBJ1-5, is KAGVTQTPRYLIKTRGQQVTLSCSPISGHRSVSWYQQTPGQGLQFLFEYFSETQRNKGNFPGRFSGRQFSNSRSEMNVSTLELGDSALYLCASSIAGHRDQPQHFGDGTRLSIL.

This clonotype was seen repeatedly, ten times or more. The CDR3 loop is CASSLKTSRSDTQYF. CDR3 DNA: TGTGCCAGCAGCTTAAAGACTAGCAGGTCCGATACGCAGTATTTT. This chain uses TRBV7-2 with TRBJ2-3, with 7 bases aligning to TRBD2. Germline values: CDR1 SGHTA, CDR2 FQGNSA. After removal of 2 bases from V and 6 bases from J, the junction contained 8 bases not matched to a gene. The CDR3 loop spans 15 amino acids.

This clonotype was seen many times. The chain uses TRBV20-1 and TRBJ1-1; D is uncertain. This CDR3 is built from 11 residues. Per the germline V gene, CDR1 is DFQATT and CDR2 is SNEGSKA (reference sequence). V was cut by 4 bases and J by 1 base, with 4 bases left in between. The CDR3 here is CSATRNTEAFF. CDR3 nucleotides: TGCAGTGCTACCAGGAACACTGAAGCTTTCTTT.

This clonotype appeared many times. The chain recombines TRBV20-1 with TRBJ2-3; D gene unclear. Germline assignment: CDR1 DFQATT and CDR2 SNEGSKA (reference sequence). V was trimmed by 0 bases and J by 0 bases, leaving 16 bases between them. This CDR3 contains 17 residues. The CDR3 here is CSARDPLHATSTDTQYF. In DNA form, the CDR3 reads TGCAGTGCTAGAGATCCCCTCCACGCTACTAGCACAGATACGCAGTATTTT.

This clonotype came up many times. J is TRBJ1-2 and V is TRBV20-1, with a tentative D call TRBD1 (6 bases). The germline V gene encodes CDR1 DFQATT and CDR2 SNEGSKA (reference sequence). The V end was cut by 5 bases, the J end by 4 bases, with 11 bases between. CDR3 length: 12 residues. The CDR3 bases are TGCAGTGCTCCACAGGGCCCCTATGGCTACACCTTC. It yields the protein CSAPQGPYGYTF.

There are many counts of this clonotype. The rearrangement joins TRBV5-1 to TRBJ1-2, with D maybe TRBD1 (5 bases). The CDR3 has 14 amino acids. Per the germline V gene, CDR1 is SGHRS and CDR2 is YFSETQ. V lost 4 bases and J lost 6, with 16 bases in between. CDR3 sequence reads: CASSPAGGWNGYTF. The CDR3 bases are TGCGCCAGCAGCCCGGCGGGGGGATGGAATGGCTACACCTTC. Combining the CDR3 with reference TRBV5-1 and TRBJ1-2 gives the whole variable domain KAGVTQTPRYLIKTRGQQVTLSCSPISGHRSVSWYQQTPGQGLQFLFEYFSETQRNKGNFPGRFSGRQFSNSRSEMNVSTLELGDSALYLCASSPAGGWNGYTFGSGTRLTVV.

This clonotype has a count of ten or more. This chain joins TRBV29-1 and TRBJ2-2; a weak D match, TRBD2 (6 bases). Looked up from germline, CDR1 is SQVTM and CDR2 is ANQGSEA. This CDR3 spans 11 amino acids. The CDR3 spells CGGDVFGELFF. CDR3 bases: TGCGGCGGGGACGTATTCGGGGAGCTGTTTTTT.

This clonotype came up many times. CDR3 DNA: TGTGCCAGCAGTCTCGACTGGTACGAGCAGTACTTC. Protein product: CASSLDWYEQYF. The chain carries TRBV12-3 or TRBV12-4 and TRBJ2-7; D unresolved. There are 12 residues in the CDR3. V was shortened by 5 bases and J by 4 bases, with 9 bases between the two germline ends.

This clonotype was recorded at least ten times. The chain links TRBV12-3 or TRBV12-4 to TRBJ1-5, with 8 bases lining up with TRBD1. The J segment lost 4 bases and the V segment lost 5 bases, leaving 7 bases of the junction unmatched. The CDR3 runs 15 residues. The CDR3 sequence is CASSGLDRGNQPQHF. The CDR3 DNA reads as TGTGCCAGCAGTGGGCTCGACAGGGGTAATCAGCCCCAGCATTTT.

Many counts were recorded for this clonotype. This sequence joins TRBV7-8 and TRBJ1-4, with D possibly being TRBD1 (5 bases). Germline-derived CDR1 and CDR2 are SGHVS and FQNEAQ. This CDR3 region has 13 residues. V was trimmed by 5 bases and J by 8 bases, leaving 12 bases between them. The CDR3 loop is CASSADNYEKLFF. DNA for the CDR3: TGTGCCAGCAGCGCGGACAATTACGAAAAACTGTTTTTT.